This T cell receptor beta chain was captured in a study of blood T cell repertoires in COVID-19. About the research overall: The United States, Italy and Spain were the sources of the acute and convalescent COVID-19 samples.

Source study methods: Reference gene primers were amplified, and this amplification served to estimate nucleated cell counts. Only in-frame clones appear in the TCRdb table, and some are missing; sequencing was by immunoSEQ multiplex PCR. From that table come the V and J calls and clone size; the DNA was used to work out D and trimming. Altogether around 100,000 clones are present, roughly nine tenths being singletons, with the ten largest covering about 1.8%. The sample taken for sequencing was peripheral blood. This TCR was sampled from a human donor with active COVID-19. The donor label of this sample is uncertain.

CDR3 coding DNA: TGTGCCAGCAGCCAAGCCTCCGGGGACAGGCCTTCAGAGACCCAGTACTTC. Its translation: CASSQASGDRPSETQYF. The V and J genes are TRBV3-1 (or the pseudogene TRBV3-2) and TRBJ2-5; 8 bases fit TRBD1. Germline trimming cut 1 base from V and 4 bases from J; bases unmatched to any gene: 11. Germline CDR1 and CDR2: LGHDT and YNNKEL (reference sequence). CDR3 length: 17 residues.